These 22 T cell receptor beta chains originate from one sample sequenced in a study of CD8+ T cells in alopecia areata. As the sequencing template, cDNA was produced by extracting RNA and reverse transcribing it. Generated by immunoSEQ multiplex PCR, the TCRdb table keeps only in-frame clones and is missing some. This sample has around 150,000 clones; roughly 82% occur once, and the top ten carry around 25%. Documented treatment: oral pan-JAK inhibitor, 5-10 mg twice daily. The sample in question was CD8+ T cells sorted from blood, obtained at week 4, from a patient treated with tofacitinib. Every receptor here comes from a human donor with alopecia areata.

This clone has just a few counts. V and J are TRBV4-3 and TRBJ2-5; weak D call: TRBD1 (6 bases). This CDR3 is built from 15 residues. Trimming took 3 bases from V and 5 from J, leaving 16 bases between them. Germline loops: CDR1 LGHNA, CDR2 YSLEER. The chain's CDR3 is CASSQTAGASETQYF. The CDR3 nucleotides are TGCGCCAGCAGCCAGACAGCAGGGGCGTCGGAGACCCAGTACTTC.

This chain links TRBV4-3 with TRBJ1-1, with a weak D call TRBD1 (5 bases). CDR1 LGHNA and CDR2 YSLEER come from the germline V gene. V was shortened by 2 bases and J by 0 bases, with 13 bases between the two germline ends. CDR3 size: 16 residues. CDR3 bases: TGCGCCAGCAGCCAAAGTTCGGGACGGTTGAACACTGAAGCTTTCTTT. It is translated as CASSQSSGRLNTEAFF.

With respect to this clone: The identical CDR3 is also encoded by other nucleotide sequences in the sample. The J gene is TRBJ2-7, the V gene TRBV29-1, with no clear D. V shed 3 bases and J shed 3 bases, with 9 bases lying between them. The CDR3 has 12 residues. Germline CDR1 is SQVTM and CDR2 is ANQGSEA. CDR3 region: CSVEDGDYEQYF. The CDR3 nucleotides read TGCAGCGTTGAGGACGGTGACTACGAGCAGTACTTC.

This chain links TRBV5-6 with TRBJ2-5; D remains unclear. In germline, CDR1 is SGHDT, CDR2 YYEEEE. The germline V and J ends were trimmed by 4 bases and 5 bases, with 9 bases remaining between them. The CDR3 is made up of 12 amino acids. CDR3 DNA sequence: TGTGCCAGCAGCCCCGGCCGTGAGACCCAGTACTTC. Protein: CASSPGRETQYF.

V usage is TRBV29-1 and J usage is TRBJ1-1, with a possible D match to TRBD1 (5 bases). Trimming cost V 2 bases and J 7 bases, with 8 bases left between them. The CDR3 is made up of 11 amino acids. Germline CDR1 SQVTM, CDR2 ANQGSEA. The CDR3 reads CSVETQGEAFF. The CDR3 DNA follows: TGCAGCGTTGAAACCCAGGGTGAAGCTTTCTTT.

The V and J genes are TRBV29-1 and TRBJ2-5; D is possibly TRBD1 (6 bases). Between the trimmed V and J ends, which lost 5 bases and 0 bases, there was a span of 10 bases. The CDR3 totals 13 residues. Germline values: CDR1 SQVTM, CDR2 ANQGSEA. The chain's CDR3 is CSVPGTNQETQYF. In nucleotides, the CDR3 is TGCAGCGTTCCGGGGACAAACCAAGAGACCCAGTACTTC.

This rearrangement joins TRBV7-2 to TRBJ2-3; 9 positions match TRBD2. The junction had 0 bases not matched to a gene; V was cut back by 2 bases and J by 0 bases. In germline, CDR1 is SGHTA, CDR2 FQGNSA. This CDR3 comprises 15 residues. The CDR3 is CASSLLAGSTDTQYF. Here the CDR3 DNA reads TGTGCCAGCAGCTTACTAGCGGGAAGCACAGATACGCAGTATTTT.

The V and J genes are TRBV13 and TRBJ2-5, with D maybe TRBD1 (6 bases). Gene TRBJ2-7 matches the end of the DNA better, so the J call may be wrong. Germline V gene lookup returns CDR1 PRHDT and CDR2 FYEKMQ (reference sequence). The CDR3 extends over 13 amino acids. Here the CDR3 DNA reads TGTGCCAGCAGCCCTACAGGGTCGGACGAGCAGTACTTC. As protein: CASSPTGSDEQYF.

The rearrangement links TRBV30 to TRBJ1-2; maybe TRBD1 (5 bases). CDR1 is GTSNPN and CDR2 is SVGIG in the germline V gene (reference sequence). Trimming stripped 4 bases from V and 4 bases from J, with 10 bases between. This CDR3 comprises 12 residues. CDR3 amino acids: CAWTRGTYGYTF. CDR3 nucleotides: TGTGCCTGGACTAGGGGCACCTATGGCTACACCTTC.

CDR3 amino acids: CASSWDGYEQYF. The CDR3 DNA reads as TGTGCCAGCAGTTGGGACGGGTACGAGCAGTACTTC. The chain is built from TRBV6-5 and TRBJ2-7; D might be TRBD1 or TRBD2, each matching 5 bases. This CDR3 spans 12 amino acids. CDR1 MNHEY and CDR2 SVGAGI come from the germline V gene. Trimming took off 4 bases at V and 4 bases at J, with 8 bases between the two ends.

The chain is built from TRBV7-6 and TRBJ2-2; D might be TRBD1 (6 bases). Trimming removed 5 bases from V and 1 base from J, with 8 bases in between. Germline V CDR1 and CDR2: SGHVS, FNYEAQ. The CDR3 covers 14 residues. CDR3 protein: CASSETGNTGELFF. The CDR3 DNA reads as TGTGCCAGCAGCGAGACAGGGAACACCGGGGAGCTGTTTTTT.

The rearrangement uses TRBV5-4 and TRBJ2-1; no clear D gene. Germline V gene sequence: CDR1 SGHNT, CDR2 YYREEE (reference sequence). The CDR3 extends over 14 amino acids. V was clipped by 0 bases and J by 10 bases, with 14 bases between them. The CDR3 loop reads CASSLAEAAGEQFF. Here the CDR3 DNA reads TGTGCCAGCAGCTTGGCCGAGGCAGCTGGGGAGCAGTTCTTC.

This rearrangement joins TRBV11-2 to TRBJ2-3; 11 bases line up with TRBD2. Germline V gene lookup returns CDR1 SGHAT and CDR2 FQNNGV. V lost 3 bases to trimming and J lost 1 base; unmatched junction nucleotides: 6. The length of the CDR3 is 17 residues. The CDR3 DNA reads TGTGCCAGCAGCTTGATAGCGGGGGGGCTGGGCACAGATACGCAGTATTTT. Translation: CASSLIAGGLGTDTQYF.

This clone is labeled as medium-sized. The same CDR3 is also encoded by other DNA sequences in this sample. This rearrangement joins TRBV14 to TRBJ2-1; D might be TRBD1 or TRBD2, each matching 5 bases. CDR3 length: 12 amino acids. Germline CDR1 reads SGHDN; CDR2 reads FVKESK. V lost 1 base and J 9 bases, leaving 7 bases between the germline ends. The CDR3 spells CASSQGGVEQFF. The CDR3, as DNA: TGTGCCAGCAGCCAAGGAGGGGTTGAGCAGTTCTTC.

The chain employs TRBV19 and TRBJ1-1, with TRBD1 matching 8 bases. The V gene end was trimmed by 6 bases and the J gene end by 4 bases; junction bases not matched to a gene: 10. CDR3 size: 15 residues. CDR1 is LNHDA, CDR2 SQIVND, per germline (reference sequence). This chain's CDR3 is CASRGQVVPRTEAFF. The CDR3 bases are TGTGCCAGTAGGGGACAGGTGGTTCCCCGCACTGAAGCTTTCTTT. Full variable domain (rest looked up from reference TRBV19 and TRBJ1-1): DGGITQSPKYLFRKEGQNVTLSCEQNLNHDAMYWYRQDPGQGLRLIYYSQIVNDFQKGDIAEGYSVSREKKESFPLTVTSAQKNPTAFYLCASRGQVVPRTEAFFGQGTRLTVV.

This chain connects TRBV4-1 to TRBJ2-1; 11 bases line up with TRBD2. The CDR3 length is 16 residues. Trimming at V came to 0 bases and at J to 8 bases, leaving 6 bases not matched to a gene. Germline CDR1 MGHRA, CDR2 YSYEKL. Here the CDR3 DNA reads TGCGCCAGCAGCCAAGAGTTTAGCGGGGGGGCCGATGAGCAGTTCTTC. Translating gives CASSQEFSGGADEQFF.

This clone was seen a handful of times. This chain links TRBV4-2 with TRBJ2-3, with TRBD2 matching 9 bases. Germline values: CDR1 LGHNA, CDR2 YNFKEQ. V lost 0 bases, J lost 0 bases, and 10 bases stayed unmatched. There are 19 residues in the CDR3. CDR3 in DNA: TGTGCCAGCAGCCAAGATTACCTAGCGGGGATAACTAGCACAGATACGCAGTATTTT. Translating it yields CASSQDYLAGITSTDTQYF.

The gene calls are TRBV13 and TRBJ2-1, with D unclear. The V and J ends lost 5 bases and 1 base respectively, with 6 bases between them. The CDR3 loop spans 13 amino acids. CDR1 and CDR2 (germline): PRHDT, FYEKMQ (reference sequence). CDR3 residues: CASSGDSYNEQFF. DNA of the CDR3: TGTGCCAGCAGCGGCGATTCCTACAATGAGCAGTTCTTC.

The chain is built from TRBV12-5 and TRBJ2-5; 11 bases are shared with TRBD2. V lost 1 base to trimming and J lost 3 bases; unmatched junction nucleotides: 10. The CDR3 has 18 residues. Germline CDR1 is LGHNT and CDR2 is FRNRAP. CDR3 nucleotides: TGTGCTAGTGGTTTGGCCCCCGGTACTAGCGGGGGTAAAGAGACCCAGTACTTC. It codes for CASGLAPGTSGGKETQYF.

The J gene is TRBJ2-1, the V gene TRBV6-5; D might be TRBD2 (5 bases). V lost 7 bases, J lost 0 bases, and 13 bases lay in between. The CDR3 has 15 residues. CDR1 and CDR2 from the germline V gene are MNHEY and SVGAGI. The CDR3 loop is CASNPQSGSYNEQFF. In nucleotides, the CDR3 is TGTGCCAGCAACCCCCAAAGCGGCTCCTACAATGAGCAGTTCTTC.

In DNA form, the CDR3 reads TGTGCCAGCAGTGAAGCAGACAGGGCCGGGGATACGCAGTATTTT. This codes for CASSEADRAGDTQYF. The chain is built from TRBV2 and TRBJ2-3; 7 bases align to TRBD1. Looked up from germline, CDR1 is SNHLY and CDR2 is FYNNEI. The V segment lost 0 bases and the J segment 6 bases; nucleotides outside the gene matches: 6. The CDR3 runs to 15 residues. The full variable domain, completed using reference TRBV2 and TRBJ2-3, is EPEVTQTPSHQVTQMGQEVILRCVPISNHLYFYWYRQILGQKVEFLVSFYNNEISEKSEIFDDQFSVERPDGSNFTLKIRSTKLEDSAMYFCASSEADRAGDTQYFGPGTRLTVL.

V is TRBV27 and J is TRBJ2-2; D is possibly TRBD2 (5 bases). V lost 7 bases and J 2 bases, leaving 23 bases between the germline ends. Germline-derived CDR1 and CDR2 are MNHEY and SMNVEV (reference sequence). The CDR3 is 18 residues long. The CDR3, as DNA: TGTGCCAGCACCCACGGAGCCGACTACCGCCCCAACACCGGGGAGCTGTTTTTT. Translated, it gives CASTHGADYRPNTGELFF.